These 12 T cell receptor beta chains share one sample of origin, sequenced in a study of T-cell reconstitution after alpha-beta-depleted transplantation in children. Regarding the study as a whole: T-cell numbers and diversity one year post-transplant derived largely from freshly generated T cells.

Preparing the TCRbeta library involved the use of unique molecular identifiers. Each CDR3 protein is one row after TCRdb ran MiXCR on the PCR reads. The sample consists of 250,000 to 300,000 distinct CDR3 sequences, about 7.3% of them appearing once. No antigen has been assigned to these receptors. This specimen consisted of peripheral blood, obtained 360 days after TCRalphabeta/CD19-depleted stem cell transplant. The receptors were gathered from a female patient aged 2-9 years who had a stem cell transplant for Fanconi anemia, so the T cells may come from the graft donor.

This clonotype was recorded many times. J is TRBJ2-5 and V is TRBV20-1; D gene unclear. Trimming shortened V by 6 bases and J by 5 bases, and 13 bases separated the two germline ends. The CDR3 has 12 amino acids. The germline V gene has CDR1 DFQATT and CDR2 SNEGSKA (reference sequence). CDR3 sequence: CSAMTLGETQYF. The CDR3 DNA is TGCAGTGCCATGACCCTGGGGGAGACCCAGTACTTC.

The V and J genes are TRBV5-1 and TRBJ1-2; 8 bases are shared with TRBD1. The CDR3 consists of 15 residues. Germline assignment: CDR1 SGHRS and CDR2 YFSETQ. Losses at the gene ends were 0 bases for V and 9 bases for J; bases not matched to a gene: 10. The CDR3 DNA is TGCGCCAGCAGCTTGGACGGGACAGGTTCTATGAGCTACACCTTC. This encodes CASSLDGTGSMSYTF.

There are many counts of this clonotype. The V and J genes are TRBV27 and TRBJ2-5; D not certain. CDR1 MNHEY and CDR2 SMNVEV come from the germline V gene (reference sequence). This CDR3 contains 13 residues. V gave up 2 bases and J gave up 4 bases, with 8 bases separating them. CDR3 DNA sequence: TGTGCCAGCAGTTTACGGCGTGGAGAGACCCAGTACTTC. Its protein is CASSLRRGETQYF.

This clonotype was detected once. Possible read error: a much larger clone is one base away. The genes are TRBV5-6 and TRBJ2-5; 13 positions match TRBD2. The CDR3 has 15 residues. CDR1 is SGHDT and CDR2 is YYEEEE in the germline V gene. With 8 bases clipped from V and 2 bases from J, the junction kept 6 bases outside the gene matches. For the CDR3, the DNA is TGTGCCAGAAGCCTGGGACTAGCGGGGCAAGAGACCCAGTACTTC. Translation: CARSLGLAGQETQYF.

The rearrangement joins TRBV20-1 to TRBJ2-1, with TRBD2 matching 9 bases. The V gene's germline CDR1 is DFQATT and CDR2 SNEGSKA (reference sequence). This CDR3 comprises 14 residues. CDR3 amino acids: CSTLAGRAYNEQFF. CDR3 bases: TGCAGCACTCTAGCGGGAAGAGCCTACAATGAGCAGTTCTTC.

This clonotype has a handful of counts. The chain carries TRBV6-2 or TRBV6-3 and TRBJ2-1; 11 nucleotides line up with TRBD2. CDR3 length: 15 amino acids. Germline V gene sequence: CDR1 MNHEY, CDR2 SVGEGT. V gave up 6 bases and J gave up 6 bases; unmatched junction bases: 7. CDR3 protein: CASSILAGEINEQFF. CDR3 in DNA: TGTGCCAGCAGCATACTAGCGGGGGAGATCAATGAGCAGTTCTTC.

This clonotype was observed at least ten times. The chain carries TRBV20-1 and TRBJ2-1; D gene uncertain. CDR1 and CDR2 (germline): DFQATT, SNEGSKA (reference sequence). V gave up 1 base and J gave up 1 base, with 11 bases separating them. The CDR3 is 15 amino acids. CDR3 DNA: TGCAGTGCTAGAGCCCAGCCCGCATCCTACAATGAGCAGTTCTTC. This sequence encodes CSARAQPASYNEQFF.

This chain uses TRBV11-1 with TRBJ2-4; TRBD2 aligns across 8 bases. Trimming removed 1 base from V and 0 bases from J; junction bases left unmatched: 5. The length of the CDR3 is 17 residues. Germline assignment: CDR1 SGHAT and CDR2 FQDESV (reference sequence). In DNA, the CDR3 is TGTGCCAGCAGCTTAGTCGGTAGCGGGGTAGCCAAAAACATTCAGTACTTC. This gives the protein CASSLVGSGVAKNIQYF.

This clonotype was detected ten times or more. V is TRBV29-1 and J is TRBJ2-1, with 10 bases matching TRBD1. Germline V gene sequence: CDR1 SQVTM, CDR2 ANQGSEA. The CDR3 runs 17 residues. Trimming removed 4 bases from V and 8 bases from J; junction bases left unmatched: 17. CDR3 residues: CSVVGVQGTGVIDEQFF. DNA of the CDR3: TGCAGCGTTGTGGGTGTACAGGGGACAGGGGTGATCGATGAGCAGTTCTTC.

The CDR3 nucleotides are TGTGCCACCAGTGATTCCGGGGGGGGGGTGACCGTGAACACCGGGGAGCTGTTTTTT. Protein sequence: CATSDSGGGVTVNTGELFF. The chain combines TRBV24-1 with TRBJ2-2; 8 bases line up with TRBD2. With 2 bases clipped from V and 1 base from J, the junction kept 11 bases outside the gene matches. The CDR3 is made up of 19 amino acids. In germline, CDR1 is KGHDR, CDR2 SFDVKD.

This clonotype was detected once. This sequence joins TRBV20-1 and TRBJ2-3, with D possibly TRBD2 on 5 matching bases. This CDR3 spans 14 amino acids. Trimming removed 7 bases from V and 4 bases from J, with 18 bases in between. Germline V gene data show CDR1 as DFQATT and CDR2 as SNEGSKA (reference sequence). CDR3 nucleotide sequence: TGCAGTGAAGGGATTGGAATCGGGGCAGATACGCAGTATTTT. Translated: CSEGIGIGADTQYF.

This clonotype was picked up many times. The chain combines TRBV3-1 with TRBJ2-1; TRBD2 matches 8 bases. CDR1 and CDR2 (germline): LGHDT, YNNKEL (reference sequence). This CDR3 has 12 residues. J gave up 6 bases and V 5 bases, and 0 bases lay outside the gene matches. In DNA form, the CDR3 reads TGTGCCAGCAGCACTAGCGGCAATGAGCAGTTCTTC. Translation gives CASSTSGNEQFF.